The T cell receptor beta chain described here comes from a study of shared clonotypes between healthy human individuals. For the study at large: A donor's plate count was three for CD4 naive and three for CD4 memory; CD8 naive had two and CD8 memory one.

The assay was immunoSEQ multiplex PCR, and TCRdb's table has in-frame clones only and misses some. Among a few million clones listed, around 90% were seen once. Comments on this clone: This same CDR3 is encoded by further DNA sequences in the sample.

CDR1 and CDR2 (germline): MDHEN, SYDVKM. The CDR3 sequence is 16 residues long. Trimming cost V 1 base and J 1 base; bases outside gene matches: 5. This chain uses TRBV28 with TRBJ2-7; 9 positions agree with TRBD1. The material sequenced was naive CD4+ T cells from PBMCs. Subset in this sample: CD45RA+ positively selected. This TCR came from a man younger than 35 in good health. Some clones in this sample may be carry-over from other donors' samples. The CDR3 DNA follows: TGTGCCAGCAGTTTATCGGGACAGGGTTTTTCCTACGAGCAGTACTTC. Translating gives CASSLSGQGFSYEQYF.